This record looks at one T cell receptor (beta chain) sequence and its context. Its antigen is unknown. Germline CDR1 and CDR2: SGHNT and YYREEE (reference sequence). The V end was cut by 4 bases, the J end by 7 bases, with 20 bases between. This CDR3 comprises 15 residues. The data were taken from a study of OX40 agonist ivuxolimab in advanced cancers. Study details: Patients receiving dose escalation had hepatocellular carcinoma, melanoma, renal cell or head and neck cancer. Study outcomes and limitations: Some nonresponders additionally presented with little normalized T-cell clonal expansion. In general, CD8+ T cells held more expanded clones than CD4+ did, on average.

The assay was immunoSEQ multiplex PCR, and TCRdb's table has in-frame clones only and misses some. The table lists tens of thousands of clones, about 86% of them singletons, with about 15% in the top ten. The sequence was obtained from an adult with an advanced solid tumor such as melanoma, head and neck, liver or kidney cancer. V and J are TRBV5-4 and TRBJ1-2, with D perhaps TRBD1 (6 bases). The sequencing here drew on CD4+ or CD8+ T cells sorted from blood, taken in a trial of the OX40 agonist ivuxolimab. The CDR3 DNA sequence: TGTGCCAGCAGCCCCGGGGGACAACTACCAACTGGCTACACCTTC. This codes for CASSPGGQLPTGYTF.